This T cell receptor beta chain was observed in a study of spatial heterogeneity in lung cancer. In the study overall: Detected sequences consistently included more beta-chain ones than alpha-chain ones.

TCRdb itself ran the 5' RACE reads through MiXCR, one entry per CDR3 protein. The sample carries thousands of distinct CDR3 sequences, roughly 10% recorded once. The CDR3 covers 16 residues. Deletions cut 1 base from V and 1 base from J, with 11 bases between. Germline assignment: CDR1 KGHDR and CDR2 SFDVKD. Whole-study findings and limits: Tumoral mutation counts were tracked by counts of expanded intratumoral alpha and beta TCRs. Approximate estimated coverage of tumor T cells amounted to approximately 7.6% for alpha and 11% to 15% for beta chains.

In this sample, this clonotype turned up a few times. What it binds is unknown. As an off-target read in a library built for alpha chains, this beta chain has a frequency of little significance. As to time point: sample taken at primary tumor resection. The donors comprised 70 to 85 untreated early-stage non-small cell lung cancer patients. The chain recombines TRBV24-1 with TRBJ2-3; unclear D gene. Material: lung tumor tissue, obtained at surgery. This TCR was sampled from a male donor with early-stage non-small cell lung cancer. CDR3: CATSDLEFAGTDTQYF. CDR3 sequence (DNA): TGTGCCACCAGTGATTTAGAATTTGCAGGCACAGATACGCAGTATTTT.